Listed here are 20 T cell receptor beta chains from one sample, sequenced in a study of blood T cell repertoires in COVID-19. Assay: immunoSEQ multiplex PCR; the TCRdb copy retains only in-frame clones and omits some. The profile shows some 250,000 clones, less than 85% of them singletons. Sequencing was done on a sample of peripheral blood. The source of these receptors is a young woman with acute or convalescent COVID-19.

The chain recombines TRBV19 with TRBJ2-7; 11 nucleotides agree with TRBD2. The V segment lost 5 bases and the J segment 4 bases; nucleotides outside the gene matches: 10. The CDR3 covers 16 residues. The V gene's germline CDR1 is LNHDA and CDR2 SQIVND (reference sequence). In DNA, the CDR3 is TGTGCCAGTAGTGCCTCCGGGACTAGCGGTTCGTACGAGCAGTACTTC. This encodes CASSASGTSGSYEQYF.

The chain carries TRBV5-6 and TRBJ2-7; TRBD2 matches 12 bases. The trim removed 2 bases at V and 3 bases at J, leaving 3 bases unmatched. In germline, CDR1 is SGHDT, CDR2 YYEEEE. CDR3 length: 15 amino acids. The CDR3, as DNA: TGTGCCAGCAGCTTTAAGACTAGCGGGAGCTACGAGCAGTACTTC. Translating it yields CASSFKTSGSYEQYF.

This clone has at least ten counts. The genes are TRBV27 and TRBJ2-7; unclear D gene. This CDR3 is 14 amino acids long. CDR1 MNHEY and CDR2 SMNVEV come from the germline V gene (reference sequence). Trimming removed 4 bases from V and 4 bases from J, with 14 bases in between. CDR3 coding DNA: TGTGCCAGCAGTTGGTCTCCTAAAGTGTACGAGCAGTACTTC. Amino acids: CASSWSPKVYEQYF.

V usage is TRBV6-2 or TRBV6-3 and J usage is TRBJ2-7; D is uncertain. Germline V CDR1 and CDR2: MNHEY, SVGEGT. Trimming took 0 bases from V and 3 from J, leaving 9 bases between them. The CDR3 loop spans 14 amino acids. In DNA form, the CDR3 reads TGTGCCAGCAGTTACTCCGTCGCAGGCTACGAGCAGTACTTC. It codes for CASSYSVAGYEQYF.

The chain employs TRBV4-2 and TRBJ1-5; D is undetermined. Germline CDR1 LGHNA, CDR2 YNFKEQ. Deletions cut 0 bases from V and 4 bases from J, with 7 bases between. The CDR3 has 14 amino acids. This CDR3 reads CASSQEAGNQPQHF. The CDR3 DNA sequence: TGTGCCAGCAGCCAAGAAGCGGGAAATCAGCCCCAGCATTTT.

Remarks on this clone: Germline is not matched at one junction end, which may reflect a read error. This chain connects TRBV25-1 to TRBJ2-1; tentative D call: TRBD2 (6 bases). This CDR3 is 14 amino acids long. Per the germline V gene, CDR1 is MGHDK and CDR2 is SYGVNS. CDR3 region: CATSLSGLYNEQFF. CDR3 nucleotide sequence: TGTGCCACCAGTTTAAGCGGGCTTTACAATGAGCAGTTCTTC.

V gene TRBV7-2 combines with J gene TRBJ1-1, with 8 bases aligning to TRBD1. After removal of 5 bases from V and 0 bases from J, the junction contained 8 bases not matched to a gene. The CDR3 extends over 16 amino acids. Germline V gene data show CDR1 as SGHTA and CDR2 as FQGNSA. The CDR3 reads CASSIGQGLMNTEAFF. The CDR3 nucleotides read TGTGCCAGCAGCATCGGACAGGGCCTCATGAACACTGAAGCTTTCTTT.

The rearrangement links TRBV9 to TRBJ2-1; 11 bases are shared with TRBD2. CDR1 and CDR2 from the germline V gene are SGDLS and YYNGEE. Germline trimming cut 4 bases from V and 3 bases from J; bases unmatched to any gene: 24. CDR3 length: 22 amino acids. DNA for the CDR3: TGTGCCAGCAGCACCATCCCGGGACAGGGAGAGACTAGCGGGACCCACTACAATGAGCAGTTCTTC. This encodes CASSTIPGQGETSGTHYNEQFF.

This chain links TRBV3-1 (or the pseudogene TRBV3-2) with TRBJ2-7, with D maybe TRBD2 (5 bases). V lost 5 bases and J 0 bases, leaving 11 bases between the germline ends. Germline CDR1 is LGHDT and CDR2 is YNNKEL (reference sequence). The CDR3 contains 14 residues. CDR3 in amino acids: CASSSYSDSYEQYF. The CDR3 DNA reads TGTGCCAGCAGCTCCTATAGCGACTCCTACGAGCAGTACTTC.

The genes are TRBV28 and TRBJ1-3; D ambiguous. Trimming removed 5 bases at V and 2 bases at J, with 10 bases between. CDR1 and CDR2 from the germline V gene are MDHEN and SYDVKM. CDR3 size: 14 residues. The CDR3 reads CASSPARAGNTIYF. The DNA for the CDR3 is TGTGCCAGCAGTCCCGCTCGAGCTGGAAACACCATATATTTT. Complete variable domain (other parts from reference TRBV28 and TRBJ1-3): DVKVTQSSRYLVKRTGEKVFLECVQDMDHENMFWYRQDPGLGLRLIYFSYDVKMKEKGDIPEGYSVSREKKERFSLILESASTNQTSMYLCASSPARAGNTIYFGEGSWLTVV.

V usage is TRBV28 and J usage is TRBJ1-2; tentatively, D is TRBD1 (5 bases). V gave up 4 bases and J gave up 8 bases, with 17 bases separating them. Per the germline V gene, CDR1 is MDHEN and CDR2 is SYDVKM. The CDR3 covers 14 residues. The CDR3 DNA reads TGTGCCAGCAGTTACCGACAGTCCCCCTGGGGCTACACCTTC. Translated, it gives CASSYRQSPWGYTF.

The chain recombines TRBV5-5 with TRBJ1-4, with 8 nucleotides matching TRBD1. The V gene's germline CDR1 is SGHKS and CDR2 YYEKEE (reference sequence). V lost 2 bases to trimming and J lost 8 bases; unmatched junction nucleotides: 11. The CDR3 totals 16 residues. This chain's CDR3 is CASSFRLRTGSEKLFF. In DNA, the CDR3 is TGTGCCAGCAGCTTCAGACTGAGGACAGGGTCCGAAAAACTGTTTTTT. The full variable domain, completed using reference TRBV5-5 and TRBJ1-4, is DAGVTQSPTHLIKTRGQQVTLRCSPISGHKSVSWYQQVLGQGPQFIFQYYEKEERGRGNFPDRFSARQFPNYSSELNVNALLLGDSALYLCASSFRLRTGSEKLFFGSGTQLSVL.

This clone was counted between two and nine times. Its ends do not fully match the called genes, so a read error is possible. The chain uses TRBV7-7 and TRBJ2-2, with 7 positions matching TRBD1. CDR3 length equals 14 residues. CDR1 is SSHAT and CDR2 is FNYEAQ in the germline V gene (reference sequence). CDR3 sequence reads: CASSLTGLTGELFF. The DNA for the CDR3 is TGTGCTAGCAGCTTGACAGGGCTCACCGGGGAGCTGTTTTTT.

The chain recombines TRBV6-5 with TRBJ2-7; 12 nucleotides agree with TRBD1. The V segment lost 7 bases and the J segment 5 bases; nucleotides outside the gene matches: 6. The CDR3 totals 14 residues. In germline, CDR1 is MNHEY, CDR2 SVGAGI. CDR3 DNA: TGTGCCAGCATACCAGGGACAGGGGGCCACGAGCAGTACTTC. It codes for CASIPGTGGHEQYF.

The rearrangement links TRBV29-1 to TRBJ2-7; possibly TRBD1 for D (5 bases). Germline V gene lookup returns CDR1 SQVTM and CDR2 ANQGSEA. The CDR3 has 15 amino acids. V lost 4 bases, J lost 1 base, and 17 bases lay in between. The CDR3 is CSVGYQTVLSYEQYF. The CDR3 coding sequence is TGCAGCGTTGGGTACCAGACAGTCTTATCCTACGAGCAGTACTTC.

The rearrangement links TRBV15 to TRBJ2-2; perhaps TRBD1 as D (5 bases). Germline V CDR1 and CDR2: LNHNV, YYDKDF (reference sequence). The CDR3 length is 13 residues. The V gene lost 8 bases and the J gene lost 6 bases, with 13 bases spanning the gap. This CDR3 is CATGRTLSGELFF. Here the CDR3 DNA reads TGTGCCACCGGCCGGACATTATCCGGGGAGCTGTTTTTT.

The J gene is TRBJ1-1, the V gene TRBV27, with D perhaps matching TRBD1 (6 bases). V gave up 5 bases and J gave up 7 bases, with 17 bases separating them. Germline V lookup: CDR1 MNHEY, CDR2 SMNVEV (reference sequence). The CDR3 spans 14 residues. In DNA form, the CDR3 reads TGTGCCAGCAGTAGCGGTAGGGGAGGGGGTGAAGCTTTCTTT. It specifies CASSSGRGGGEAFF.

The chain couples TRBV4-1 to TRBJ2-1; 9 bases align to TRBD2. The CDR3 sequence is 16 residues long. The V and J ends lost 4 bases and 8 bases, in that order; junction bases with no gene match: 12. Germline V lookup: CDR1 MGHRA, CDR2 YSYEKL. The CDR3 DNA sequence: TGCGCCAGCAGCCCCGGTCTGAGCGGGAGGTCCCATGAGCAGTTCTTC. Encoded protein: CASSPGLSGRSHEQFF.

V and J are TRBV3-1 (or the pseudogene TRBV3-2) and TRBJ1-2; 7 bases are a match to TRBD1. Germline CDR1 reads LGHDT; CDR2 reads YNNKEL (reference sequence). The CDR3 length is 13 residues. The trim removed 5 bases at V and 4 bases at J, leaving 4 bases unmatched. CDR3 residues: CASSRGGSYGYTF. Written as DNA, the CDR3 is TGTGCCAGCAGCAGAGGGGGCTCCTATGGCTACACCTTC.

The chain carries TRBV21-1 and TRBJ1-1; TRBD1, the table's D call, was not compared with the DNA. TRBV21-1 is given as a pseudogene. This CDR3 has 15 residues. Here the CDR3 DNA reads TGTGCCAGCAGCGTAGGACAGGTGATGAACACTGAAGCTTTCTTT. Its protein is CASSVGQVMNTEAFF.